This T cell receptor beta chain derives from a study of shared clonotypes between healthy human individuals (dated by TCRdb to 2020 to 2021). Looking at the study overall: The cohort included a few men and a couple of women between 18 and 49 years of age. For each donor, CD4 naive and CD4 memory were each given three plates, CD8 naive was given two plates, and CD8 memory was given one plate. Blood TCR repertoires of about 5 healthy adults were deeply sequenced to estimate repertoire size and the extent of clonotype sharing between individuals. Between about 0.8 and 9 billion PBMCs per donor were obtained by leukapheresis. To increase sequencing depth and limit assay-specific biases, different laboratories used diverse techniques to prepare libraries and sequence TCR repertoires.

Overall study results and their limits: Incomplete sequencing was indicated by rarefaction of sorted-subset datasets, despite the large sequencing depth. The genetic and exposure-history diversity represented was limited by the small number of donors. Compared with non-shared clonotypes, the clonotypes found in all four sorted-subset donors had higher generation probabilities. Sharing across a handful of donors was observed for approximately 4.6% of naive CD4, less than 4% of naive CD8, 2% to 2.5% of memory CD4, and roughly 0.4% of memory CD8 clonotypes. Naive subsets generally had larger estimated clonotype richness than memory subsets. Only blood was sampled, and tissue TCR repertoires likely differ from those in blood. Based on pairwise subsampling, the degree of clonotype sharing among donors was expected to be affected by sequencing depth.

Concerning this clone: Its antigen has not been determined. Within one base of it there is no much larger clone, and no base qualities were kept.

Using the deep immunoSEQ assay, multiplex PCR amplified TCR CDR3 regions from genomic DNA. For each cell subset, the extracted genomic DNA was distributed evenly across all wells of several immunoSEQ 96-well plates, and each plate served as one replicate. For sorted subsets, around 200 ng genomic DNA, equal to about 30,000 T cell genomes, was loaded into each replicate PCR. Purified libraries were quantified with a Qubit 3.0 fluorometer, sized on a Bioanalyzer 2100, and re-quantified with the KAPA Library Quantification kit. Each immunoSEQ 96-well plate was sequenced on its own single-read 150-cycle Illumina NextSeq 550 flow cell. In the paper's pipeline: The immunoSEQ output contained only junctional sequences without quality scores, so filtering could not match that applied to full-length reads. To assign V/J genes and CDR3, sequences were annotated against IMGT germline references using PyIR, a Python wrapper for IgBLAST v1.9. Reads were removed for weak V/J assignments (E-value above 1e-6), missing CDR3, stop codons, out-of-frame junctions, or ambiguous translated residues. V3J clonotypes were defined as sequences sharing an identical inferred V gene, J gene, and CDR3 amino acid sequence. To compute the percentage overlap between repertoires, the number of shared unique clonotypes was divided by the size of the smaller repertoire. Three approaches were used to assess repertoire richness: RTK rarefaction, the Chao1 estimator, and Recon v2.1 estimates of unobserved clonotypes. Generation probabilities were computed with OLGA for all TCRbeta clonotypes obtained by the gDNA method from a few donors. TCRdb mirrors the immuneACCESS table, restricted to in-frame sequences. Some clones are absent from its copies; in checked studies, under half trace to an unresolved V gene, and the reason for the others is unknown. V and J calls and clone size are given by that table; D and trimming were obtained from the DNA. The sample table records hundreds of thousands of clones; 80% to 95% of these occur just once. The top ten hold 24% of the sample.

The CDR3 has 13 amino acids, counting the end cysteine and phenylalanine. Just CDR3 DNA is preserved here, 39 bases in frame from base 1. The germline V gene encodes CDR1 SGHNT and CDR2 YENEEA. The junction carries 7 bases between V and J, which are trimmed by 4 bases and 2 bases respectively. CD8 naive samples consisted of CD45RO-negative cells that were positively selected for CCR7, yielding a CD45RA+CCR7+ population without TemRA cells. The donors were healthy, HIV-negative adults who had no recently reported acute infections or vaccinations. All donors were Caucasian adults living in Nashville, Tennessee, USA. Blood was collected by leukapheresis, and PBMCs were isolated by Ficoll-Histopaque density gradient centrifugation and then cryopreserved in liquid nitrogen vapor phase. Analytical flow cytometry was used to check the purity and quantity of each magnetically sorted T cell population. Each sorted fraction had its genomic DNA isolated and then quantified by UV absorbance on a Nanodrop 2000c.

The specimen sequenced was naive CD8+ T cells sorted from blood. This sample's cell subset or site label indicates: CD45RA+CCR7+. The TCR comes from a man in his thirties or forties in good health. The chain is made from TRBV11-3 and TRBJ2-3, with TRBD2 tentatively as D gene (5 bases match). The CDR3 here reads CASSSGNTDTQYF. The DNA sequence follows: TGTGCCAGCAGCTCGGGAAACACAGATACGCAGTATTTT.